This T cell receptor beta chain came from a study of T cells after posttransplantation cyclophosphamide listed by TCRdb under 2016. For context, the study as a whole: The study tracked T cell repertoire reconstitution by TRB sequencing after myeloablative bone marrow transplantation using posttransplantation cyclophosphamide as GVHD prophylaxis. In 3 patients, TRB sequencing was also performed on up to roughly 3 more blood samples taken 2 to 5.2 years after transplant, and in several patients, pretransplant blood was also TRB-sequenced. Public TRB sequences were searched against a database of over 3,000 sequences associated with responses to pathogens, tumor antigens, self-antigens and alloantigens. Samples from roughly 35 PTCy-treated patients, along with samples from some 17 of their related bone marrow donors, underwent antigen receptor sequencing. Blood from all 30 or so PTCy patients who had 1-year posttransplant specimens underwent TRB sequencing. Because TRA and TRB clonality correlated tightly in roughly nine samples, later TCR analyses were limited to TRB.

Related bone marrow donors provided peripheral blood samples on the day of marrow donation. Mononuclear cells from peripheral blood and bone marrow were separated by Ficoll-Hypaque density centrifugation and then cryopreserved. CD4+ and CD8+ T cells, including naive and memory subsets, were sorted by FACS using a FACSAria II. TRB sequencing used genomic DNA with the immunoSEQ assay at survey resolution or the hsTCRB kit. Regarding the original processing steps: The immunoSEQ software handled initial read processing, and the LymphoSeq R package was used for repertoire analyses. For each TRB dataset, clonality was calculated as 1 minus normalized Shannon entropy, and the Gini coefficient was computed as well. Phenotypes of unsorted samples were inferred by mapping TRB sequences from sorted subsets of the recipient or donor onto unsorted samples of the same recipient. What TCRdb holds here is the immuneACCESS table cut down to in-frame rearrangements. Part of the clones is not present; checked against another copy, under half of the missing clones reflect an unresolved V gene, and the others are unexplained. The V and J calls and the clone size are those of that table, but D and trimming were determined from the DNA. The sample profile shows around 18,000 clones; approximately 82% of them were found once. The ten most abundant clones make up about 9% of the sample.

The research as a whole found: The TRB repertoires of T cells infiltrating skin or the GI tract showed only limited overlap with the TRB repertoires found in blood. At 1-2 months, donor-recipient similarity was low but rose over the first year, and the later blood repertoires were often dominated by donor CD8+ memory clones. Across roughly 49 patients, TRB clonality was highly associated with recipient CMV seropositivity and CMV reactivation, and diversity in PTCy patients was similar to diversity in CNI/methotrexate controls.

CDR1 LGHNA and CDR2 YNFKEQ are derived from the germline V gene. There are 16 amino acids in the CDR3, from cysteine to phenylalanine inclusive. Only the CDR3 part of the read is kept: 48 bases, read in frame from the first base. Trimming leaves V shorter by 3 bases and J shorter by 2 bases, with the junction holding 3 bases beyond the gene matches. To note about this clone: Its antigen target is currently unknown. No qualities accompany the bases; no much larger clone lies one base away.

This chain joins TRBV4-2 to TRBJ1-3, with 11 junctional bases fitting TRBD1. This TCR derives from a man aged 25 to 40 in good health and a related stem cell transplant donor. Sequencing input: memory CD4+ T cells sorted from blood. The sequenced DNA is TGTGCCAGCAGCCAGGACAGGGGGCGGGCTGGAAACACCATATATTTT. This yields the protein CASSQDRGRAGNTIYF.